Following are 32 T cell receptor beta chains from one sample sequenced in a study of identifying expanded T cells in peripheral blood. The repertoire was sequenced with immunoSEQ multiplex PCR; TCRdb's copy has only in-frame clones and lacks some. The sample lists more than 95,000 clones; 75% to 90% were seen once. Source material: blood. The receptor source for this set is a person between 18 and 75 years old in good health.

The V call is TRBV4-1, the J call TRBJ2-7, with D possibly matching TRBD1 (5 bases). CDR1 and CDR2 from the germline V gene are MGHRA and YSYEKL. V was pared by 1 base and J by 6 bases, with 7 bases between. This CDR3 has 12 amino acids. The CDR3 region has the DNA TGCGCCAGCAGCCAAGGGGGCAGCGAGCAGTACTTC. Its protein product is CASSQGGSEQYF.

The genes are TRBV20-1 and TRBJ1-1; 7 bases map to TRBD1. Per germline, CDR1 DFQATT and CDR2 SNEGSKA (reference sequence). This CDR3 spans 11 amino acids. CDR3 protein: CGGQQNTEAFF. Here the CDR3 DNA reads TGCGGGGGACAGCAGAACACTGAAGCTTTCTTT.

The CDR3 loop reads CAATLAGADTQYF. CDR3 bases: TGTGCCGCCACGCTAGCGGGGGCAGATACGCAGTATTTT. The chain combines TRBV30 with TRBJ2-3; 10 nucleotides line up with TRBD2. The junction had 6 bases not matched to a gene; V was cut back by 8 bases and J by 4 bases. The CDR3 loop spans 13 amino acids. Germline CDR1 and CDR2: GTSNPN and SVGIG (reference sequence).

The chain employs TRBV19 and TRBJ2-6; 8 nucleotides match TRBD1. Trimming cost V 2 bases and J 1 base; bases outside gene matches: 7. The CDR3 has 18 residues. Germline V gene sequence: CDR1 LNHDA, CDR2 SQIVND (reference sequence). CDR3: CASSISLGQGSGANVLTF. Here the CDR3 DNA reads TGTGCCAGTAGTATATCTCTTGGACAGGGTTCTGGGGCCAACGTCCTGACTTTC.

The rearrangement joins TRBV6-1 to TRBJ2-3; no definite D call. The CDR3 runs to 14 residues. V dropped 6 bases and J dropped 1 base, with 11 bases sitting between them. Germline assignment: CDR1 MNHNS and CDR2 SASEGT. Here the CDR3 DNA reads TGTGCCAGCAGCGATAGGGTTCGCACAGATACGCAGTATTTT. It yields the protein CASSDRVRTDTQYF.

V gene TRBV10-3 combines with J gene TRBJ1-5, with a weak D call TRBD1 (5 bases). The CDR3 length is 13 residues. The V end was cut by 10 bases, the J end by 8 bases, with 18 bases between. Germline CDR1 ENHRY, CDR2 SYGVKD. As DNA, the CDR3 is TGTGCCAGCGGACAAGGCCTCCTAGAGCCCCAGCATTTT. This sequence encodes CASGQGLLEPQHF.

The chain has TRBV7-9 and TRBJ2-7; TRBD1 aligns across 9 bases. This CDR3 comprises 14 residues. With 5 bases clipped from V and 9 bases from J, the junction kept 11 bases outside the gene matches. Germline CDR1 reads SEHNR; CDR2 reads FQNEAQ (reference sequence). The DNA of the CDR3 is TGTGCCAGCAGCCGGGGACAGGGTTCCGTCGGGCAGTACTTC. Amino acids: CASSRGQGSVGQYF.

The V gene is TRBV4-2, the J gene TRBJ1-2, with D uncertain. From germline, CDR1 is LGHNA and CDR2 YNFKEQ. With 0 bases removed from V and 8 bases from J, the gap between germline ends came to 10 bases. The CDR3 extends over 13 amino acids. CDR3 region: CASSQDIHGGYTF. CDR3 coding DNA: TGTGCCAGCAGCCAAGATATCCATGGCGGCTACACCTTC.

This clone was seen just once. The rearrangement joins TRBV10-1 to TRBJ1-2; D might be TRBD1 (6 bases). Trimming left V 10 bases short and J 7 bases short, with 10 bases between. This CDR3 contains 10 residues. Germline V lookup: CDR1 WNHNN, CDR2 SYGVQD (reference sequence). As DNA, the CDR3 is TGCGCCATTGGACAGAGTGGCTACACCTTC. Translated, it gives CAIGQSGYTF.

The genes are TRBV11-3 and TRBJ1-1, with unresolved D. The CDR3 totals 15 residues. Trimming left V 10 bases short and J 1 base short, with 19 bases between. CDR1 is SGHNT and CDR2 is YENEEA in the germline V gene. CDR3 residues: CANAAPIPRNTEAFF. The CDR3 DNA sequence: TGTGCCAACGCCGCCCCTATTCCGCGGAACACTGAAGCTTTCTTT.

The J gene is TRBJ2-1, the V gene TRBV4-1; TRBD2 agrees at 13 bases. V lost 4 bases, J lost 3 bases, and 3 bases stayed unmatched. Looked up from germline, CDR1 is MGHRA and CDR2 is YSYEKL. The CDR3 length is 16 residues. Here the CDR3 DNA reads TGCGCCAGCAGCCCCGGGACTAGCGGGGTCTACAATGAGCAGTTCTTC. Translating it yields CASSPGTSGVYNEQFF.

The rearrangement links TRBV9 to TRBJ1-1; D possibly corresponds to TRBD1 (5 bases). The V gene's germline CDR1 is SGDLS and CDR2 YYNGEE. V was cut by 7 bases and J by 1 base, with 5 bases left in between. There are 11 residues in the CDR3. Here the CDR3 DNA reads TGTGCCAGCGGGGGGAACACTGAAGCTTTCTTT. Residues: CASGGNTEAFF.

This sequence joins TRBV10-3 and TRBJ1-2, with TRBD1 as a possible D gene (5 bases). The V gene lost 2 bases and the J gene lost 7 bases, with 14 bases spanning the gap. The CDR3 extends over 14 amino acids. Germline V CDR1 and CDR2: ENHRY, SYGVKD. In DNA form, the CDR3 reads TGTGCCATCAGTGAGAGAGGGGCAGTTGGTGGCTACACCTTC. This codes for CAISERGAVGGYTF.

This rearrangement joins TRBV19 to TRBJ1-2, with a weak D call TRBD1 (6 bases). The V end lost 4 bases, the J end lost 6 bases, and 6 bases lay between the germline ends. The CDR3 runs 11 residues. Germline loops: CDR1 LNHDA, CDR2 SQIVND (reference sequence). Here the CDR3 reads CASSRTDGYTF. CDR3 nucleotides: TGTGCCAGTAGTAGGACAGATGGCTACACCTTC.

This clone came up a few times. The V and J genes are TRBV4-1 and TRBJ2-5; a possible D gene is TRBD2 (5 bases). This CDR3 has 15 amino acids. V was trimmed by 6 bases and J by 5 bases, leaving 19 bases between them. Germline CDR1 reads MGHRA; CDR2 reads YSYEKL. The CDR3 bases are TGCGCCAGCAGAGGGTTTCGAGGGAGAATGGAGACCCAGTACTTC. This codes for CASRGFRGRMETQYF.

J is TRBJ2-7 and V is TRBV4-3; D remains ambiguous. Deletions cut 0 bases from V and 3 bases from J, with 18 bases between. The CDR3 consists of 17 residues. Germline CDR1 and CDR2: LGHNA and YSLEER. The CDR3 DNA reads TGCGCCAGCAGCCAAGATTATATAGGCAGAGTCATCTACGAGCAGTACTTC. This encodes CASSQDYIGRVIYEQYF.

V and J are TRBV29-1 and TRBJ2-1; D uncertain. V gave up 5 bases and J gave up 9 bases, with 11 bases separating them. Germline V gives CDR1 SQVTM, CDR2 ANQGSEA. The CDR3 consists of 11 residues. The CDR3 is CSVPFQSEQFF. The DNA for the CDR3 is TGCAGCGTTCCGTTCCAAAGTGAGCAGTTCTTC.

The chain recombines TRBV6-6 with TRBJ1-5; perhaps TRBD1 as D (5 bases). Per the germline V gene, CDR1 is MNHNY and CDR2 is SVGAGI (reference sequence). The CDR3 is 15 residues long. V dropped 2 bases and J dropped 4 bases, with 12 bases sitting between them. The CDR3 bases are TGTGCCAGCAGTTACATTCAGGGACCGAATCAGCCCCAGCATTTT. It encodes CASSYIQGPNQPQHF.

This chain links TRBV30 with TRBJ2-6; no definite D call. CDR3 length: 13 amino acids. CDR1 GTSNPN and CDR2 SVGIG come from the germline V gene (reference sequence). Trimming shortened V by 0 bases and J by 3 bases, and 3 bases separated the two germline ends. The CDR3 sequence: CAWSVGGANVLTF. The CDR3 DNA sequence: TGTGCCTGGAGTGTAGGTGGGGCCAACGTCCTGACTTTC.

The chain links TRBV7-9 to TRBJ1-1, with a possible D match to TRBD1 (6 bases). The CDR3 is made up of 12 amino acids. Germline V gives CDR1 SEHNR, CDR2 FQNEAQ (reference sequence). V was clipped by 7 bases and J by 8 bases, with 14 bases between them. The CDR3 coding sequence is TGTGCCAGCACCCTAACAGGGCCCGAAGCTTTCTTT. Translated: CASTLTGPEAFF. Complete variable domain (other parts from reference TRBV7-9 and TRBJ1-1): DTGVSQNPRHKITKRGQNVTFRCDPISEHNRLYWYRQTLGQGPEFLTYFQNEAQLEKSRLLSDRFSAERPKGSFSTLEIQRTEQGDSAMYLCASTLTGPEAFFGQGTRLTVV.

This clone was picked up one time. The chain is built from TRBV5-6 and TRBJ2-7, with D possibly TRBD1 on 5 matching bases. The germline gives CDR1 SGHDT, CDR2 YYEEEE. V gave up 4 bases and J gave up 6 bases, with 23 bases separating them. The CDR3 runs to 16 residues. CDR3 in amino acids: CASSRSVGVRAAEQYF. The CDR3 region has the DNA TGTGCCAGCAGCCGGAGCGTAGGGGTCAGGGCGGCCGAGCAGTACTTC.

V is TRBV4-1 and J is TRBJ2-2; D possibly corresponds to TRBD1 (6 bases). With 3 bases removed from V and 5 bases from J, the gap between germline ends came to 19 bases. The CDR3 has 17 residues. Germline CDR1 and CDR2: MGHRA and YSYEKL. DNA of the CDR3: TGCGCCAGCAGCCATTCCATAATCAGGGGAAGTACCGGGGAGCTGTTTTTT. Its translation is CASSHSIIRGSTGELFF.

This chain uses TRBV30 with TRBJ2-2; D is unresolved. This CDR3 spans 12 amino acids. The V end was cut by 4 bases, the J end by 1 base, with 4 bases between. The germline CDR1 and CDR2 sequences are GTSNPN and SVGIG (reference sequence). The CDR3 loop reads CAWIRNTGELFF. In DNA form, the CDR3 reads TGTGCCTGGATTCGGAACACCGGGGAGCTGTTTTTT.

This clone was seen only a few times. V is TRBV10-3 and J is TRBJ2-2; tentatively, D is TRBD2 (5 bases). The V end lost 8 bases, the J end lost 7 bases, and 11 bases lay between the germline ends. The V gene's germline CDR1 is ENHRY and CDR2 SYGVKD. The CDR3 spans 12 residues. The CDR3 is CAISREGGELFF. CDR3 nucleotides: TGTGCCATCTCGAGGGAAGGCGGGGAGCTGTTTTTT.

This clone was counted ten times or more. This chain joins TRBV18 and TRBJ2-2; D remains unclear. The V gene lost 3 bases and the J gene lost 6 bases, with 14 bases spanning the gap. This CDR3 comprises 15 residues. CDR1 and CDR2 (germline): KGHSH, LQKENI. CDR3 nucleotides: TGTGCCAGCTCACCTTCCGGGTCCCTCCCCGGGGAGCTGTTTTTT. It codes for CASSPSGSLPGELFF.

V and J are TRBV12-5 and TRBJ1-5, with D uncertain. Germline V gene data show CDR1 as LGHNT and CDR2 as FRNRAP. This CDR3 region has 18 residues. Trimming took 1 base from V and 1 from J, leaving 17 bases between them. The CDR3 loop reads CASGLAAGRFRSNQPQHF. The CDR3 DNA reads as TGTGCTAGTGGTTTGGCCGCGGGGAGGTTCCGAAGCAATCAGCCCCAGCATTTT.

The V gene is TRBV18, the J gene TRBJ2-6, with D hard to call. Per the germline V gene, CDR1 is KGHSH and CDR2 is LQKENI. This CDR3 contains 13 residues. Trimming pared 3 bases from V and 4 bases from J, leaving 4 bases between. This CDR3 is CASSPAGANVLTF. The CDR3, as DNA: TGTGCCAGCTCACCTGCAGGGGCCAACGTCCTGACTTTC.

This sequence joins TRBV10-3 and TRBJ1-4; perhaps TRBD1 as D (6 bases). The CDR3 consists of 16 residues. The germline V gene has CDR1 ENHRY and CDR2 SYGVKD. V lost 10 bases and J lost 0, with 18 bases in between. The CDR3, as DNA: TGTGCCACCAATCCGGGACACGGAGCAACTAATGAAAAACTGTTTTTT. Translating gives CATNPGHGATNEKLFF.

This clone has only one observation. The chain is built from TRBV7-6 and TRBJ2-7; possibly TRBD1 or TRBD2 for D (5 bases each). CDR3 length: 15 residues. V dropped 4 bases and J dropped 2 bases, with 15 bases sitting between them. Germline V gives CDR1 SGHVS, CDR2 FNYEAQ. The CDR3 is CASSSMRGKAYEQYF. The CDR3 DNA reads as TGTGCCAGCAGCTCAATGAGGGGCAAGGCCTACGAGCAGTACTTC.

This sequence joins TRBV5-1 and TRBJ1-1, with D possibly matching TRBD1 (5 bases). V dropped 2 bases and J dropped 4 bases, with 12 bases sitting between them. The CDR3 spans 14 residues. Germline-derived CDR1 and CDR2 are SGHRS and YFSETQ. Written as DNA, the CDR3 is TGCGCCAGCAGCTTTACAGGCGGGGGCACTGAAGCTTTCTTT. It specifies CASSFTGGGTEAFF.

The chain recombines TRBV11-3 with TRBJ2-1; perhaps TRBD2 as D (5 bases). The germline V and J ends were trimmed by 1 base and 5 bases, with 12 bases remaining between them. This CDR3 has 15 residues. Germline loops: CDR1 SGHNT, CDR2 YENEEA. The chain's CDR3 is CASSLGVTTNNEQFF. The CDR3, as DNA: TGTGCCAGCAGCTTAGGCGTGACTACTAACAATGAGCAGTTCTTC.

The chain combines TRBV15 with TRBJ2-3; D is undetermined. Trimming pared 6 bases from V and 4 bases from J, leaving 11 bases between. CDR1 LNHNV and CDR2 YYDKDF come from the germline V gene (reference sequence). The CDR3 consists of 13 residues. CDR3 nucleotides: TGTGCCACCAGAGATGTTTACGCAGATACGCAGTATTTT. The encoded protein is CATRDVYADTQYF.